The entry below gives a single T cell receptor beta chain sequence along with its context. The CDR3 has 17 residues. Germline V gene lookup returns CDR1 WNHNN and CDR2 SYGVQD (reference sequence). Trimming cost V 0 bases and J 3 bases, with 16 bases left between them. These data are taken from a study of blood T cell repertoires in COVID-19. Study context: From the United States, Italy and Spain came samples of acute and convalescent COVID-19. The cDNA or gDNA used as material had been derived from T cells, B-cell-depleted T cells, or PBMCs.

The authors' processing: Reference gene primer amplification gave nucleated cell count estimates. Here immunoSEQ multiplex PCR was the method, and the copy in TCRdb shows in-frame clones only, minus some. V, J and clone size are those of that table, while D and trimming were read from the DNA. This sample has about 61,000 clones; more than 75% occur once, and the top ten carry 5% to 6.5%. The sample was peripheral blood. The chain uses TRBV10-1 and TRBJ2-3; D may be TRBD2 (7 bases). This TCR derives from an elderly man in a cohort sampled during active COVID-19. The CDR3 loop reads CASSESGGGELTDTQYF. CDR3 DNA sequence: TGCGCCAGCAGTGAGTCGGGAGGGGGTGAACTTACAGATACGCAGTATTTT.